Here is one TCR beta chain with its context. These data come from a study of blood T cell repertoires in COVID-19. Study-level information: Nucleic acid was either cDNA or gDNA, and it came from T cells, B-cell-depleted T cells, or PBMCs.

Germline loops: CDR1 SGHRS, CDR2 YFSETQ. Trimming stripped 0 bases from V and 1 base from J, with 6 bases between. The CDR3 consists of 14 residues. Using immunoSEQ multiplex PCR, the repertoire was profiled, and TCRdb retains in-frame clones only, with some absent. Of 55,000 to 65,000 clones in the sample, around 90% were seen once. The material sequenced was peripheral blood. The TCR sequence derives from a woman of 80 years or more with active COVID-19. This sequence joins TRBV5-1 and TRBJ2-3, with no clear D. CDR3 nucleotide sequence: TGCGCCAGCAGCTTGGGTCCTGGCACAGATACGCAGTATTTT. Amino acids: CASSLGPGTDTQYF. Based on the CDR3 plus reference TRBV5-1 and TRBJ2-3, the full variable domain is KAGVTQTPRYLIKTRGQQVTLSCSPISGHRSVSWYQQTPGQGLQFLFEYFSETQRNKGNFPGRFSGRQFSNSRSEMNVSTLELGDSALYLCASSLGPGTDTQYFGPGTRLTVL.